The clone carrying this T cell receptor (beta chain) was observed a few times. What it binds is unknown. This record belongs to a study of beta chain features in type 1 diabetes. Study-level findings and limits: Across all four CD4+ subsets, people with type 1 diabetes showed modestly shorter TCRB CDR3s. cDNA-based reads could over-represent cells with high TCR expression.

One heparinised blood draw averaging approximately 120 mL was given by each donor. Naive, central memory, regulatory and stem cell-like memory cells within the CD4+ compartment were sorted using CD45RO/CCR7/CD25/CD127/CD95/CD27. V was shortened by 0 bases and J by 9 bases, with 10 bases between the two germline ends. Germline V lookup: CDR1 GTSNPN, CDR2 SVGIG (reference sequence). This CDR3 has 12 residues. The sequenced template was cDNA made from the entire isolated RNA. TCRdb keeps only in-frame clones here, not all; method: immunoSEQ multiplex PCR. The repertoire has 95,000 to 150,000 clones, 16% of them found once; the top ten carry 2.3%.

The specimen was central memory CD4+ T cells from blood. The chain is built from TRBV30 and TRBJ2-3; perhaps D is TRBD1 or TRBD2 (5 bases each). The TCR comes from a man aged 25 to 40 with type 1 diabetes. The CDR3 spells CAWSVPRGTQYF. The CDR3 DNA reads TGTGCCTGGAGTGTACCCCGGGGCACGCAGTATTTT. Full variable domain (remainder filled in from reference TRBV30 and TRBJ2-3): SQTIHQWPATLVQPVGSPLSLECTVEGTSNPNLYWYRQAAGRGLQLLFYSVGIGQISSEVPQNLSASRPQDRQFILSSKKLLLSDSGFYLCAWSVPRGTQYFGPGTRLTVL.